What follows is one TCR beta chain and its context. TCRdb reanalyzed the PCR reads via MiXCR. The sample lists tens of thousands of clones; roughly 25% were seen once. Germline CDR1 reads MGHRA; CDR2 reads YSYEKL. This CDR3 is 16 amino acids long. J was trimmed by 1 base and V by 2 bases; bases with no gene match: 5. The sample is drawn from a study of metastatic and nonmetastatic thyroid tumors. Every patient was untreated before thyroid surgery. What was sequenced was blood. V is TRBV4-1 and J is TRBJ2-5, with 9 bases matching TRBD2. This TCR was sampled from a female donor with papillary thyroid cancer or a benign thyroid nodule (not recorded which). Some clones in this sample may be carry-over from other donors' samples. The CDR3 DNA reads TGCGCCAGCAGCCAACTCAGCGGGGGGACCCAAGAGACCCAGTACTTC. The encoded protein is CASSQLSGGTQETQYF.